This TCR beta chain was found in a study of T cells after yellow fever vaccination. Whole-study context: SMART-Seq v4 Ultra Low Input prepared the low-cell-number fractions.

MiXCR was run by TCRdb on the 5' RACE reads, yielding one entry per CDR3 protein. The table lists 200,000 to 250,000 distinct CDR3 sequences, 3% to 3.5% of them singletons, with under 3.5% in the top ten. This clonotype has a handful of counts. The antigen is not known. General study findings and limits: Compared with primary, the secondary response was weaker and peaked at day 5, not 15.

Germline CDR1 GTSNPN, CDR2 SVGIG (reference sequence). V trimming: 5 bases; J trimming: 3 bases; junction bases outside the gene matches: 3. The CDR3 spans 13 residues. The source material was CD4+ T cells sorted from PBMCs, sampled 10 days after the yellow fever booster vaccination. The chain is built from TRBV30 and TRBJ2-7; 11 nucleotides align to TRBD1. This receptor was identified in a man in his late teens or twenties who received the YFV17D yellow fever vaccine. In DNA, the CDR3 is TGTGCCTGGCGGGGACAGGGGGTCTACGAGCAGTACTTC. Translation: CAWRGQGVYEQYF.